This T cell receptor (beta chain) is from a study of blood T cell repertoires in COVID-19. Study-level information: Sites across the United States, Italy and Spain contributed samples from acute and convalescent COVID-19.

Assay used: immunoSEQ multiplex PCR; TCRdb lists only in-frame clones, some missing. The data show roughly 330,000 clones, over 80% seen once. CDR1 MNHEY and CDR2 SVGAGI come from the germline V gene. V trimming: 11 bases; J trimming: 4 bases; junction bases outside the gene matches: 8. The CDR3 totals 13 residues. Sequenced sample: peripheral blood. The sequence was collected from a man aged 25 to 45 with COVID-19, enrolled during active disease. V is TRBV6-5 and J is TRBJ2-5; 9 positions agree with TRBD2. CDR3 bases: TGTGCCGGAAGCGGGGGGAGGGGAGAGACCCAGTACTTC. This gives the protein CAGSGGRGETQYF.